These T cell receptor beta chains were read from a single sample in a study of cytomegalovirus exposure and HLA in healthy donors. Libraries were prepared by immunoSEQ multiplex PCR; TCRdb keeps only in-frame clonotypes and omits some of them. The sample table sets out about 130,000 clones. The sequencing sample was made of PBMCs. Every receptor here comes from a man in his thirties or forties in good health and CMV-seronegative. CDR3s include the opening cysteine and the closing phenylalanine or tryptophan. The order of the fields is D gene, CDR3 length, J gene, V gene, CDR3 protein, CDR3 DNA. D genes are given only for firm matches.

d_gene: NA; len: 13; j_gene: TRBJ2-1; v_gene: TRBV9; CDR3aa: CASSGDYYNEQFF; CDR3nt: TGTGCCAGCAGCGGCGACTACTACAATGAGCAGTTCTTC
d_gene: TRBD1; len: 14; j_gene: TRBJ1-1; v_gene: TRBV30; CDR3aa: CAWRGQGALTEAFF; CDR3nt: TGTGCCTGGAGGGGACAGGGAGCGTTAACTGAAGCTTTCTTT
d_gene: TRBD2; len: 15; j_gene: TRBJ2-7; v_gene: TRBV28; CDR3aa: CASLLAGGLPGEQYF; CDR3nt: TGTGCCAGCCTCCTAGCGGGAGGACTGCCGGGGGAGCAGTACTTC
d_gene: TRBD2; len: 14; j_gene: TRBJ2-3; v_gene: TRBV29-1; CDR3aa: CSAQLADHTDTQYF; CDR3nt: TGCAGCGCCCAACTAGCGGATCACACAGATACGCAGTATTTT
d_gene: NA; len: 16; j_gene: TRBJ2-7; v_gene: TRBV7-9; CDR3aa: CASSFLSRDSSYEQYF; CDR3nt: TGTGCCAGCAGCTTCCTCTCACGGGACTCCTCCTACGAGCAGTACTTC
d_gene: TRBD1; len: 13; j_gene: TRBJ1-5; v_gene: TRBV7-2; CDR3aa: CASSSQDRQPQHF; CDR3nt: TGTGCCAGCAGCTCCCAGGACAGGCAGCCCCAGCATTTT
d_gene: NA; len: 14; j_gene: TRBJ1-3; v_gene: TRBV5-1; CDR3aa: CASSLYEDGNTIYF; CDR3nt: TGCGCCAGCAGCTTGTATGAGGATGGAAACACCATATATTTT
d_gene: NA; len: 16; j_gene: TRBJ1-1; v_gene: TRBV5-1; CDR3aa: CASSGAGHLEYNEAFF; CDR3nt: TGCGCCAGCAGTGGGGCAGGACATCTGGAATATAATGAAGCTTTCTTT
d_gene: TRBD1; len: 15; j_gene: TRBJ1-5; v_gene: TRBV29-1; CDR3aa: CSVITGTGYNQPQHF; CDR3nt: TGCAGCGTAATAACCGGGACAGGGTATAATCAGCCCCAGCATTTT
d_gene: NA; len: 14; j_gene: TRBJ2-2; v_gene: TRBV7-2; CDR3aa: CASSLQGYTGELFF; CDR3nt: TGTGCCAGCAGCTTACAGGGATACACCGGGGAGCTGTTTTTT
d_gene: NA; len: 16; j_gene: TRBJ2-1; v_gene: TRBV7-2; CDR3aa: CASSSLGLARYNEQFF; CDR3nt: TGTGCCAGCAGCTCTTTGGGGCTAGCGAGATACAATGAGCAGTTCTTC
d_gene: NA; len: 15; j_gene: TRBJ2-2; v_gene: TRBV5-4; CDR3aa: CASSFGQPITGELFF; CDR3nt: TGTGCCAGCAGCTTCGGACAGCCGATAACCGGGGAGCTGTTTTTT
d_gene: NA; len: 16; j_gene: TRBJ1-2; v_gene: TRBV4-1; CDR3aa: CASSHITRGRNYGYTF; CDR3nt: TGCGCCAGCAGCCATATTACACGGGGGAGGAACTATGGCTACACCTTC
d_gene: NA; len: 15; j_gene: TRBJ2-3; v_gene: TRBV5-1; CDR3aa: CASSLLVEAPDTQYF; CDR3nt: TGCGCCAGCAGCTTGTTGGTCGAGGCCCCCGATACGCAGTATTTT
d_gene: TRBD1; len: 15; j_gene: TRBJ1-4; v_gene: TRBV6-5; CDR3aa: CASRPTGGYGEKLFF; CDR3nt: TGTGCCAGCAGGCCGACAGGGGGTTACGGTGAAAAACTGTTTTTT
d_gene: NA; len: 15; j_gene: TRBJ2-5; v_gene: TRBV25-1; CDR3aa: CASAQGGTVVETQYF; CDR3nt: TGTGCCAGCGCCCAAGGGGGGACAGTCGTAGAGACCCAGTACTTC
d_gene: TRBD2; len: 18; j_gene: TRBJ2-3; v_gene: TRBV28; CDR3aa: CASSLTIGTSGRTDTQYF; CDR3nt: TGTGCCAGCAGTTTAACGATCGGGACTAGCGGGAGAACAGATACGCAGTATTTT
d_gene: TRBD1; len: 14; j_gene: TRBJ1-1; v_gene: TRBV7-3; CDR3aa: CASSLTGRNTEAFF; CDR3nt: TGTGCCAGCAGTTTGACAGGGAGGAACACTGAAGCTTTCTTT
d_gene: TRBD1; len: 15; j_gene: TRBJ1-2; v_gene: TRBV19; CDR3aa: CASSIGRGDSYGYTF; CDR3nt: TGTGCCAGTAGTATAGGAAGAGGGGACAGCTATGGCTACACCTTC
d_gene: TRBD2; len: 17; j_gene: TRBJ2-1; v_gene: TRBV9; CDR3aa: CASSAPLSGKTGNEQFF; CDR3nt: TGTGCCAGCAGCGCCCCCCTCAGCGGGAAGACGGGGAATGAGCAGTTCTTC
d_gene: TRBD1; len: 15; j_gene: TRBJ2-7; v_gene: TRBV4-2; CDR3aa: CASSQEGQGAREQYF; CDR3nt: TGTGCCAGCAGCCAAGAAGGACAGGGGGCCCGCGAGCAGTACTTC
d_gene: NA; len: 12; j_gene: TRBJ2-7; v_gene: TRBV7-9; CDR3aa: CASGNRPYEQYF; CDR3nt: TGTGCCAGTGGAAACAGGCCCTACGAGCAGTACTTC